Listed below are T cell receptor beta chains from one sample, sequenced in a study of T-cell memory formation after mild COVID-19. TCRdb re-derived calls from the 5' RACE reads in MiXCR, one entry per CDR3 protein. The profile covers roughly 510,000 distinct CDR3 sequences, with around 16% appearing a single time and 8.1% taken by the ten largest. Sequencing was performed on PBMCs or a T cell subset sorted from them (not recorded which). These receptors came from an adult woman who had mild COVID-19 (a few samples of this study predate the infection). Cell type and time point are not known. CDR3s include the opening cysteine and the closing phenylalanine or tryptophan. The D gene is left open where the match is weak. Rows may omit the clone size; those that give it use once, few, many or a size class.

d_gene | j_gene | abundance | v_gene | CDR3aa | CDR3nt
TRBD2 | TRBJ2-7 | - | TRBV12-3/TRBV12-4 | CASRRGGGTSRGYEQYF | TGTGCCAGCAGAAGGGGTGGCGGGACTAGTCGAGGCTACGAGCAGTACTTC
- | TRBJ2-7 | few | TRBV12-3/TRBV12-4 | CASNAMEGGEQYF | TGTGCCAGCAACGCGATGGAGGGGGGGGAGCAGTACTTC
- | TRBJ2-3 | - | TRBV5-1 | CASSTSGGYTQYF | TGCGCCAGCAGCACTTCCGGGGGATATACGCAGTATTTT
TRBD1 | TRBJ1-1 | - | TRBV5-1 | CASSLDGQGSEAFF | TGCGCCAGCAGCTTGGACGGACAGGGTTCTGAAGCTTTCTTT
- | TRBJ2-7 | few | TRBV7-6 | CASTSLGAQSYEQYF | TGTGCCAGCACCTCTCTGGGGGCCCAATCCTACGAGCAGTACTTC
TRBD1 | TRBJ2-7 | few | TRBV29-1 | CSVQGAAYEQYF | TGCAGCGTGCAGGGGGCTGCCTACGAGCAGTACTTC
TRBD2 | TRBJ2-7 | - | TRBV10-3 | CAISETLPGGGQSEQYF | TGTGCCATCAGTGAAACCCTCCCAGGCGGGGGGCAATCCGAGCAGTACTTC
TRBD1 | TRBJ1-2 | few | TRBV6-5 | CASSLRTGAGSTF | TGTGCCAGCAGCCTAAGGACAGGGGCCGGGTCCACCTTC
TRBD1 | TRBJ2-1 | - | TRBV29-1 | CSVGSVQGSNEQFF | TGCAGCGTTGGGTCGGTACAGGGGTCCAATGAGCAGTTCTTC
TRBD2 | TRBJ2-1 | - | TRBV2 | CASSQTSGAYNEQFF | TGTGCCAGCAGCCAGACTAGCGGGGCATACAATGAGCAGTTCTTC
- | TRBJ1-5 | few | TRBV24-1 | CATSDSGGGNQPQHF | TGTGCCACCAGTGATTCTGGGGGAGGTAATCAGCCCCAGCATTTT
TRBD1 | TRBJ2-7 | few | TRBV24-1 | CATSDPGQASGEQYF | TGTGCCACCAGTGATCCGGGACAGGCATCGGGGGAGCAGTACTTC
- | TRBJ2-3 | - | TRBV20-1 | CSARDQELPDTQYF | TGCAGTGCTAGAGATCAGGAGCTCCCAGATACGCAGTATTTT
TRBD1 | TRBJ2-7 | many | TRBV7-9 | CASSPGTGANEQYF | TGTGCCAGCAGCCCCGGGACAGGGGCCAACGAGCAGTACTTC
- | TRBJ1-5 | many | TRBV5-1 | CASSPDMGNQPQHF | TGCGCCAGCAGCCCCGATATGGGAAATCAGCCCCAGCATTTT
- | TRBJ1-2 | few | TRBV4-1 | CASSKGNFDYGYTF | TGCGCCAGCAGCAAGGGGAATTTCGACTATGGCTACACCTTC
- | TRBJ2-2 | - | TRBV7-9 | CASSFFVANTGELFF | TGTGCCAGCAGCTTTTTCGTAGCGAACACCGGGGAGCTGTTTTTT
TRBD1 | TRBJ1-2 | - | TRBV11-2 | CASSLGVTGADGYTF | TGTGCCAGCAGCTTAGGGGTTACAGGGGCAGACGGCTACACCTTC
- | TRBJ2-7 | few | TRBV4-3 | CASSQDRPLSYEQYF | TGCGCCAGCAGCCAAGACAGGCCTCTCTCCTACGAGCAGTACTTC
TRBD2 | TRBJ2-7 | few | TRBV12-3/TRBV12-4 | CASAGLAGREQYF | TGTGCCAGCGCGGGACTAGCGGGACGCGAGCAGTACTTC
- | TRBJ2-7 | few | TRBV7-6 | CASSPRRGSEQYF | TGTGCCAGCAGCCCGCGAAGGGGGAGCGAGCAGTACTTC
TRBD2 | TRBJ2-7 | - | TRBV5-8 | CASSPPGTRSSYEQYF | TGTGCCAGCAGCCCTCCCGGGACTAGGAGTTCCTACGAGCAGTACTTC
- | TRBJ2-7 | - | TRBV6-2/TRBV6-3 | CASRSQEGALLSRYF | TGTGCCAGCAGGTCCCAGGAAGGGGCCCTCTTGAGCAGGTACTTC
TRBD1 | TRBJ2-5 | few | TRBV24-1 | CATSDQGQNKETQYF | TGTGCCACCAGTGATCAGGGACAGAACAAAGAGACCCAGTACTTC
TRBD1 | TRBJ1-1 | - | TRBV14 | CASSEEDRANTEAFF | TGTGCCAGCAGCGAGGAGGACAGGGCGAACACTGAAGCTTTCTTT
TRBD1 | TRBJ2-7 | few | TRBV18 | CASSPGTGPHEQYF | TGTGCCAGCTCACCGGGGACAGGGCCCCACGAGCAGTACTTC
- | TRBJ2-7 | - | TRBV5-1 | CASSWLARIYEQYF | TGCGCCAGCAGCTGGCTGGCACGGATCTACGAGCAGTACTTC
- | TRBJ1-1 | many | TRBV5-6 | CASSSVGGGRNTEAFF | TGTGCCAGCAGCTCCGTTGGAGGCGGGAGGAACACTGAAGCTTTCTTT
- | TRBJ2-6 | - | TRBV5-6 | CASSSRTSGANVLTF | TGTGCCAGCAGCTCCCGGACCTCTGGGGCCAACGTCCTGACTTTC
TRBD2 | TRBJ2-5 | few | TRBV3-1 | CASSQPWTSGETQYF | TGTGCCAGCAGCCAGCCCTGGACTAGCGGTGAGACCCAGTACTTC
TRBD1 | TRBJ1-1 | few | TRBV25-1 | CASLDRVNTEAFF | TGTGCCAGCCTAGACAGGGTGAACACTGAAGCTTTCTTT
- | TRBJ2-3 | many | TRBV7-9 | CASSQGIAVSTDTQYF | TGTGCCAGCAGCCAGGGGATAGCGGTTAGCACAGATACGCAGTATTTT
- | TRBJ2-7 | many | TRBV12-5 | CASGFSGGHTEQYF | TGTGCTAGTGGGTTCTCCGGGGGACATACCGAGCAGTACTTC
TRBD1 | TRBJ1-2 | few | TRBV12-3/TRBV12-4 | CASSLPGQGMTF | TGTGCCAGCAGTTTGCCTGGACAGGGGATGACCTTC
- | TRBJ2-7 | few | TRBV20-1 | CSASPGGLVGEQYF | TGCAGTGCTAGCCCCGGGGGCCTCGTGGGGGAGCAGTACTTC
TRBD2 | TRBJ2-1 | - | TRBV7-9 | CAIPGAGGVDEQFF | TGTGCTATACCAGGCGCGGGAGGTGTCGATGAGCAGTTCTTC
TRBD1 | TRBJ2-1 | few | TRBV5-1 | CASRPQGQGLNEQFF | TGCGCCAGCAGGCCTCAGGGACAGGGACTCAATGAGCAGTTCTTC
- | TRBJ1-4 | - | TRBV27 | CASSNRGSTNEKLFF | TGTGCCAGCAGCAACCGAGGGTCAACTAATGAAAAACTGTTTTTT
- | TRBJ2-2 | - | TRBV11-2 | CASRYTNTGELFF | TGTGCCAGCAGATACACGAACACCGGGGAGCTGTTTTTT
TRBD1 | TRBJ2-1 | - | TRBV19 | CASSWGTGAPLDNEQFF | TGTGCCAGTAGTTGGGGGACAGGGGCCCCTCTCGACAATGAGCAGTTCTTC